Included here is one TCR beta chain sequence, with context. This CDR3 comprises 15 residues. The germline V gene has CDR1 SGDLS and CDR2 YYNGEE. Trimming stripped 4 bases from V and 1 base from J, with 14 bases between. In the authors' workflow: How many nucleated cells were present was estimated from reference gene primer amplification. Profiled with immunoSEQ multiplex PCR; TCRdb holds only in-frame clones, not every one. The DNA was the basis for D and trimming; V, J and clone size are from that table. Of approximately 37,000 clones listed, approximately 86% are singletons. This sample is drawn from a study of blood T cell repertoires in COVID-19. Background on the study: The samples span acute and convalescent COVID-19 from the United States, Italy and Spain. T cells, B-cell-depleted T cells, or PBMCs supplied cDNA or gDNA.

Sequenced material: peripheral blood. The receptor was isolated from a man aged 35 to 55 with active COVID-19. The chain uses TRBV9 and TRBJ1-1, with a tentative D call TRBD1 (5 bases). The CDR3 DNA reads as TGTGCCAGCAGCCCTCTCCTGGGGGGGAACACTGAAGCTTTCTTT. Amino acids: CASSPLLGGNTEAFF.